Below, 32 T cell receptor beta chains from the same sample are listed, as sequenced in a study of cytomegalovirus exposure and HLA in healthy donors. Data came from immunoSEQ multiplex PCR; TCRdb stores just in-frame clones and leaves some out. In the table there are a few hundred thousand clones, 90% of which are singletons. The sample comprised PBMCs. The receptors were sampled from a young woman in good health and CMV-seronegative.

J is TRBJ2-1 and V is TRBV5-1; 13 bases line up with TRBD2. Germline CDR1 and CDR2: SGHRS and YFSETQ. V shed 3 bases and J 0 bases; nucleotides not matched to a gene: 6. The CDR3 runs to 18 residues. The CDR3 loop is CASSSGTSGKSSYNEQFF. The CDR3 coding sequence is TGCGCCAGCAGCTCCGGGACTAGCGGGAAGAGCTCCTACAATGAGCAGTTCTTC.

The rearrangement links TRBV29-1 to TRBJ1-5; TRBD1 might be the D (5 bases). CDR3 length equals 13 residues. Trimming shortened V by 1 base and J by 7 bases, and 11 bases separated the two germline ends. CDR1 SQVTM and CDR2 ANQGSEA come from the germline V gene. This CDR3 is CSVEVAGEQPQHF. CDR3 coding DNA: TGCAGCGTTGAAGTAGCGGGGGAACAGCCCCAGCATTTT.

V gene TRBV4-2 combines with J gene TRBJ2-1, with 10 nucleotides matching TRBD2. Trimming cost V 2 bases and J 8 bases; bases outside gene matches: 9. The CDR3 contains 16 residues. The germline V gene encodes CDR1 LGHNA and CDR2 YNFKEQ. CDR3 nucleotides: TGTGCCAGCAGCCAATTCTTAGCGGGGGGCAGCTATGAGCAGTTCTTC. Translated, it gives CASSQFLAGGSYEQFF.

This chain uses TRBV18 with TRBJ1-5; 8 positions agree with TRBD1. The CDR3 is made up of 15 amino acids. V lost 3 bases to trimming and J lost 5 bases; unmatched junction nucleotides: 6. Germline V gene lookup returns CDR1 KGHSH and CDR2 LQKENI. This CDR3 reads CASSPDRGPHQPQHF. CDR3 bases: TGTGCCAGCTCACCCGACAGGGGCCCCCATCAGCCCCAGCATTTT.

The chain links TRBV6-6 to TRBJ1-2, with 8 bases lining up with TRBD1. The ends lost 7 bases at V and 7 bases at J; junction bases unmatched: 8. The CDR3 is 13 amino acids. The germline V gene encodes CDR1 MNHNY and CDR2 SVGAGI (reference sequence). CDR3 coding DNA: TGTGCCAGCACCACCAACAGGGGGGGTGGCTACACCTTC. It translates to CASTTNRGGGYTF.

CDR3 coding DNA: TGTGCCAGCAGTTTGACTAGCGGGGGGAAGGCAATAGATACGCAGTATTTT. Amino acid sequence: CASSLTSGGKAIDTQYF. This chain uses TRBV5-6 with TRBJ2-3; 13 nucleotides agree with TRBD2. This CDR3 has 17 amino acids. V lost 5 bases and J lost 5; bases outside the gene matches: 11. CDR1 and CDR2 (germline): SGHDT, YYEEEE.

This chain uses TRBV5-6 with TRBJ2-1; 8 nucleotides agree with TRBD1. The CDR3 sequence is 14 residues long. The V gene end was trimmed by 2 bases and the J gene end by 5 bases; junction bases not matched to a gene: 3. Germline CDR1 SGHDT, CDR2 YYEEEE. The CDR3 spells CASSFGTGHNEQFF. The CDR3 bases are TGTGCCAGCAGCTTTGGGACAGGACACAATGAGCAGTTCTTC. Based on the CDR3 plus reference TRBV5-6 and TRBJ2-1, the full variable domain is DAGVTQSPTHLIKTRGQQVTLRCSPKSGHDTVSWYQQALGQGPQFIFQYYEEEERQRGNFPDRFSGHQFPNYSSELNVNALLLGDSALYLCASSFGTGHNEQFFGPGTRLTVL.

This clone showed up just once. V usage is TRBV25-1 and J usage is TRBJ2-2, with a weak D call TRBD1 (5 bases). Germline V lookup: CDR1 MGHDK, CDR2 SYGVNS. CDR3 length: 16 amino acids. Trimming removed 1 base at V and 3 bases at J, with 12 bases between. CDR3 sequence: CASSEFREGDTGELFF. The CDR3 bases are TGTGCCAGCAGTGAATTTCGAGAAGGGGACACCGGGGAGCTGTTTTTT.

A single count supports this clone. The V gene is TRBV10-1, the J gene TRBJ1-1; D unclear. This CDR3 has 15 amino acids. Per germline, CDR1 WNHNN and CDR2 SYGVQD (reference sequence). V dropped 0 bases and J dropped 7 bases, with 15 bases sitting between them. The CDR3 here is CASSESGSNPSEAFF. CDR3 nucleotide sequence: TGCGCCAGCAGTGAGTCGGGCAGTAATCCCAGTGAAGCTTTCTTT.

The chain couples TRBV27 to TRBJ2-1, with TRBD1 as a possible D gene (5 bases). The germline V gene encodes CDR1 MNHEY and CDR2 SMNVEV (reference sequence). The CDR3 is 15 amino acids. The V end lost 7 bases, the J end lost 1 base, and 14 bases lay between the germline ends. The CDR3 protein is CASTHWQGSYNEQFF. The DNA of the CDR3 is TGTGCCAGCACCCACTGGCAGGGTTCCTACAATGAGCAGTTCTTC.

CDR3 amino acids: CACSGGFSYEQYF. CDR3 DNA sequence: TGTGCTTGCAGCGGGGGCTTCTCCTACGAGCAGTACTTC. V is TRBV28 and J is TRBJ2-7, with 8 nucleotides matching TRBD2. The germline CDR1 and CDR2 sequences are MDHEN and SYDVKM. The CDR3 totals 13 residues. The full variable domain, in which reference TRBV28 and TRBJ2-7 provide the parts outside the CDR3, is DVKVTQSSRYLVKRTGEKVFLECVQDMDHENMFWYRQDPGLGLRLIYFSYDVKMKEKGDIPEGYSVSREKKERFSLILESASTNQTSMYLCACSGGFSYEQYFGPGTRLTVT.

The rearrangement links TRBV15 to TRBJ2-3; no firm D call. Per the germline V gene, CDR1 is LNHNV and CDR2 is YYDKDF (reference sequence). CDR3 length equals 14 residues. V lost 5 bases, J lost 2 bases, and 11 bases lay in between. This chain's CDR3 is CATSLSPLTDTQYF. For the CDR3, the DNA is TGTGCCACCAGCCTAAGCCCTCTCACAGATACGCAGTATTTT.

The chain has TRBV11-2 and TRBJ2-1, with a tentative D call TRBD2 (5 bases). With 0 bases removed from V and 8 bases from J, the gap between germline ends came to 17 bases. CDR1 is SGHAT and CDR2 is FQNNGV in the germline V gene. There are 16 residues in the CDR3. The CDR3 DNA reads TGTGCCAGCAGCTTAGATCAGGAGAGGGCATCATATGAGCAGTTCTTC. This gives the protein CASSLDQERASYEQFF.

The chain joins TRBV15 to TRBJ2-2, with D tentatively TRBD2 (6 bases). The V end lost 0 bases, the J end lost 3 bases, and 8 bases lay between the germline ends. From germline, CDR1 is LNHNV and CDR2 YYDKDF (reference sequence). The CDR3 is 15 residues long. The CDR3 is CATSRDRGYTGELFF. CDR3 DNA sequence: TGTGCCACCAGCAGAGATCGGGGGTACACCGGGGAGCTGTTTTTT. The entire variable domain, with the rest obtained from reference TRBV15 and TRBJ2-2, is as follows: DAMVIQNPRYQVTQFGKPVTLSCSQTLNHNVMYWYQQKSSQAPKLLFHYYDKDFNNEADTPDNFQSRRPNTSFCFLDIRSPGLGDTAMYLCATSRDRGYTGELFFGEGSRLTVL.

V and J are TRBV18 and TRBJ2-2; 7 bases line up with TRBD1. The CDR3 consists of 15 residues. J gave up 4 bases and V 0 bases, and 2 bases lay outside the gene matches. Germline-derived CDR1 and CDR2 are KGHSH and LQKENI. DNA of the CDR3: TGTGCCAGCTCACCACCGGGACAGAGCACCGGGGAGCTGTTTTTT. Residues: CASSPPGQSTGELFF.

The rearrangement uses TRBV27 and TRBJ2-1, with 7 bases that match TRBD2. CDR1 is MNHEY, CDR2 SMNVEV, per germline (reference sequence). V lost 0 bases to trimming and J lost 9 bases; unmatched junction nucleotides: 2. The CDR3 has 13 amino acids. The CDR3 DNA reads TGTGCCAGCAGTTTATCAGGCGGGGGTGAGCAGTTCTTC. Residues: CASSLSGGGEQFF.

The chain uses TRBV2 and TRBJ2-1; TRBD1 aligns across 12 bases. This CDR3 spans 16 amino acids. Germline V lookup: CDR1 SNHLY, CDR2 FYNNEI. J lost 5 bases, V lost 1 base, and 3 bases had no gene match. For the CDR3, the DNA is TGTGCCAGCAGTGAAGGGGACAGGGGGCCCAACAATGAGCAGTTCTTC. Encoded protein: CASSEGDRGPNNEQFF. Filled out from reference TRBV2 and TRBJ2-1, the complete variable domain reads EPEVTQTPSHQVTQMGQEVILRCVPISNHLYFYWYRQILGQKVEFLVSFYNNEISEKSEIFDDQFSVERPDGSNFTLKIRSTKLEDSAMYFCASSEGDRGPNNEQFFGPGTRLTVL.

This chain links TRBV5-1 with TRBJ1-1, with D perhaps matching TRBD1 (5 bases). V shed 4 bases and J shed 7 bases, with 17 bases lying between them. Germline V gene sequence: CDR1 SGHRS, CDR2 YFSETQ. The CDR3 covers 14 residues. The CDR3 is CASSQTPGTFEAFF. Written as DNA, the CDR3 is TGCGCCAGCAGCCAGACACCCGGGACTTTTGAAGCTTTCTTT.

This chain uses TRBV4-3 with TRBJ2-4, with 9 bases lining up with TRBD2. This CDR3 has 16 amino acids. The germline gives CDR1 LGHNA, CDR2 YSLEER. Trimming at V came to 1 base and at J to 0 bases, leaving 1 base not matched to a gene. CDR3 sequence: CASSQGGGVAKNIQYF. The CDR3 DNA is TGCGCCAGCAGCCAAGGCGGGGGGGTAGCCAAAAACATTCAGTACTTC.

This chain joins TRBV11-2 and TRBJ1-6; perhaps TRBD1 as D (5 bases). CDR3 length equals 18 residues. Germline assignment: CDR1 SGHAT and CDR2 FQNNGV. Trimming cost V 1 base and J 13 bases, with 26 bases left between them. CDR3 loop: CASSLVAHASTVRYPLHF. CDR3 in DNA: TGTGCCAGCAGCTTAGTCGCACACGCGTCGACAGTTCGTTATCCCCTCCACTTT.

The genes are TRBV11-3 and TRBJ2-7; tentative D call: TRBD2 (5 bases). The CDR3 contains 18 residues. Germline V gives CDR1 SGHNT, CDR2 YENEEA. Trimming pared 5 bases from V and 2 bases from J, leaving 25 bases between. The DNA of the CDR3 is TGTGCCAGCAGCCAAAAAAGGAGGTCAGGTAAACTCGCCTACGAGCAGTACGTC. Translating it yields CASSQKRRSGKLAYEQYV.

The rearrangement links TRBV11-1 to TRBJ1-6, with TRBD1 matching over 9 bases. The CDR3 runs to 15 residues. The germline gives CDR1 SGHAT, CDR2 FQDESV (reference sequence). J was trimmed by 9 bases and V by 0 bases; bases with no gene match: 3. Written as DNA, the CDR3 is TGTGCCAGCAGCTTAGCTACAGGGGGCAGTTCACCCCTCCACTTT. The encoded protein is CASSLATGGSSPLHF. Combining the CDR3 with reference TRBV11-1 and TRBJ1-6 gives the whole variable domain EAEVAQSPRYKITEKSQAVAFWCDPISGHATLYWYRQILGQGPELLVQFQDESVVDDSQLPKDRFSAERLKGVDSTLKIQPAELGDSAMYLCASSLATGGSSPLHFGNGTRLTVT.

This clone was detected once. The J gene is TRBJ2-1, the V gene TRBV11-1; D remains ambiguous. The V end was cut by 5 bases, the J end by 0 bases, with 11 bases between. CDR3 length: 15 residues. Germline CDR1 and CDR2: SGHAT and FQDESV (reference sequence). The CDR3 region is CASSPTAISYNEQFF. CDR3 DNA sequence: TGTGCCAGCAGCCCTACAGCTATCTCCTACAATGAGCAGTTCTTC.

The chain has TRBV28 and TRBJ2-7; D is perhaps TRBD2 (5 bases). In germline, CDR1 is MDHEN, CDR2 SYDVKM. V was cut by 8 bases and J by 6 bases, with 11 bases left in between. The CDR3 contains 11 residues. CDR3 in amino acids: CASATIREQYF. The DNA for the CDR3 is TGTGCCAGCGCGACTATCCGCGAGCAGTACTTC.

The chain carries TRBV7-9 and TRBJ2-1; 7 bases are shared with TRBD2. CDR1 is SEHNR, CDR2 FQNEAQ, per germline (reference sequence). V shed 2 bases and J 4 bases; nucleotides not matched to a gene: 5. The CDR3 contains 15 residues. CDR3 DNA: TGTGCCAGCAGCTTATGGGCGGGGGATTACAATGAGCAGTTCTTC. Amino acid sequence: CASSLWAGDYNEQFF.

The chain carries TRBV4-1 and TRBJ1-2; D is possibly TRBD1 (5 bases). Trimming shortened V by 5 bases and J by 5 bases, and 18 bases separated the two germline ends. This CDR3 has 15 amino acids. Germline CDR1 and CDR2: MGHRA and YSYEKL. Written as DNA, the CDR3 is TGCGCCAGCAGCGTACGGGGGGACGGTTTGTATGGCTACACCTTC. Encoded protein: CASSVRGDGLYGYTF.

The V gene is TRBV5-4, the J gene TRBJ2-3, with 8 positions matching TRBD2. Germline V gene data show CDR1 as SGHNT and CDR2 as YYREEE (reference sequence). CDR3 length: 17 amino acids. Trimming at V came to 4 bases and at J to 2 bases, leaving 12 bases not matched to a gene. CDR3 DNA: TGTGCCAGCAGCCATTGGGGAGGTAGCGGGGACACAGATACGCAGTATTTT. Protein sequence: CASSHWGGSGDTDTQYF.

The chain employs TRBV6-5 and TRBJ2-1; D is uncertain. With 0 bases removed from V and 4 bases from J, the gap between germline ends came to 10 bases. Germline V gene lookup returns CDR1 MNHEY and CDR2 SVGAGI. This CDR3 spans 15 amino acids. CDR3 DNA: TGTGCCAGCAGTTACTCGATTTCTATATACAATGAGCAGTTCTTC. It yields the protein CASSYSISIYNEQFF.

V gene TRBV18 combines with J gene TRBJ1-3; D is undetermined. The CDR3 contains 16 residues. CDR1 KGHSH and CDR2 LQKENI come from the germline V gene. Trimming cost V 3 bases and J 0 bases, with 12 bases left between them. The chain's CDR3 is CASSPRDNVSGNTIYF. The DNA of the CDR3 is TGTGCCAGCTCACCGCGAGACAACGTCTCTGGAAACACCATATATTTT.

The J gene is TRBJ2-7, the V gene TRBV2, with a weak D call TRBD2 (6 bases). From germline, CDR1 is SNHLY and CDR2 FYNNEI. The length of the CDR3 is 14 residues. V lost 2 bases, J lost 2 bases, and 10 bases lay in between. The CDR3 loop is CASSERGLPYEQYF. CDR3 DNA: TGTGCCAGCAGTGAACGGGGACTGCCCTACGAGCAGTACTTC.

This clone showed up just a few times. This CDR3 reads CATSRDGQSGANVLTF. CDR3 nucleotides: TGTGCCACCAGCAGAGATGGGCAGTCTGGGGCCAACGTCCTGACTTTC. The chain couples TRBV15 to TRBJ2-6; D remains unclear. Germline V gene lookup returns CDR1 LNHNV and CDR2 YYDKDF (reference sequence). The germline V and J ends were trimmed by 0 bases and 1 base, with 7 bases remaining between them. CDR3 size: 16 residues.

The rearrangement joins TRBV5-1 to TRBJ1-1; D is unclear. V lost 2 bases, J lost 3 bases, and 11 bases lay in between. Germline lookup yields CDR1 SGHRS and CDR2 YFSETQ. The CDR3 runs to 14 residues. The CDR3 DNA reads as TGCGCCAGCAGCTTAGGGCAGGAGGACACTGAAGCTTTCTTT. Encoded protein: CASSLGQEDTEAFF. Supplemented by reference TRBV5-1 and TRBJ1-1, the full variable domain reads KAGVTQTPRYLIKTRGQQVTLSCSPISGHRSVSWYQQTPGQGLQFLFEYFSETQRNKGNFPGRFSGRQFSNSRSEMNVSTLELGDSALYLCASSLGQEDTEAFFGQGTRLTVV.